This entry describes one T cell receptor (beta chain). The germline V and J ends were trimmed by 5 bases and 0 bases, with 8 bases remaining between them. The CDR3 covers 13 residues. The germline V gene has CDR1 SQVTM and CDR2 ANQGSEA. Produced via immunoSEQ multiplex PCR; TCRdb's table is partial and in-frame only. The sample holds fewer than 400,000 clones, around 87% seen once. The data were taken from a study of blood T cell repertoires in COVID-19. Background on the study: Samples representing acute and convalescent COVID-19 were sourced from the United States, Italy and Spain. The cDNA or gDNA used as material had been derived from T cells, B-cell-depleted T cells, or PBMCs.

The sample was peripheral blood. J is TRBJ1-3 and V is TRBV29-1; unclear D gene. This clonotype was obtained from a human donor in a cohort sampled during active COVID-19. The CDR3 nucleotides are TGCAGCGTTCTGAGGGCCTCTGGAAACACCATATATTTT. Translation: CSVLRASGNTIYF.